The 27 T cell receptor beta chains presented below share a single source sample, sequenced in a study of lymphopenia after photon versus proton radiotherapy. Clones were sequenced by immunoSEQ multiplex PCR, and TCRdb holds only the in-frame ones, with some missing. The sample yields more than 70,000 clones, about 86% seen once. Here the sequenced sample was peripheral blood, taken from a patient treated with proton-based radiotherapy. The receptors here all came from a man aged 55 to 70 with pancreatic cancer.

The chain couples TRBV6-5 to TRBJ2-5, with TRBD1 as a possible D gene (6 bases). Germline values: CDR1 MNHEY, CDR2 SVGAGI. Trimming removed 6 bases at V and 6 bases at J, with 14 bases between. The CDR3 length is 13 residues. The CDR3 here is CASSQGFTQTQYF. The CDR3 DNA reads TGTGCCAGCAGCCAGGGGTTCACGCAGACCCAGTACTTC.

The chain carries TRBV7-9 and TRBJ2-5; 7 positions match TRBD2. The V gene end was trimmed by 5 bases and the J gene end by 1 base; junction bases not matched to a gene: 19. CDR3 length: 19 residues. Looked up from germline, CDR1 is SEHNR and CDR2 is FQNEAQ (reference sequence). The CDR3 DNA reads as TGTGCCAGCAGCCTCGCCGCGGGAGTATTGTTGGTGGGCCAAGAGACCCAGTACTTC. Protein product: CASSLAAGVLLVGQETQYF.

This chain links TRBV6-5 with TRBJ2-1; tentative D call: TRBD1 (5 bases). Trimming took off 0 bases at V and 7 bases at J, with 13 bases between the two ends. The CDR3 totals 15 residues. Per the germline V gene, CDR1 is MNHEY and CDR2 is SVGAGI. The chain's CDR3 is CASSYSIQVRNEQFF. The CDR3 nucleotides read TGTGCCAGCAGTTACTCGATACAGGTGCGGAATGAGCAGTTCTTC.

The chain couples TRBV18 to TRBJ2-1; the match to TRBD2 covers 12 bases. From germline, CDR1 is KGHSH and CDR2 LQKENI. The CDR3 is made up of 15 amino acids. J was trimmed by 9 bases and V by 6 bases; bases with no gene match: 9. The CDR3 DNA reads as TGTGCCAGCTCGCCAAGACTAGCGGGAGAGGGTGAGCAGTTCTTC. Residues: CASSPRLAGEGEQFF.

This clone was observed a handful of times. The V call is TRBV28, the J call TRBJ2-4, with TRBD1 identical over 8 bases. The V and J ends lost 4 bases and 2 bases, in that order; junction bases with no gene match: 4. Germline CDR1 is MDHEN and CDR2 is SYDVKM. The CDR3 runs to 15 residues. The CDR3 region is CASSSRGRTKNIQYF. In DNA, the CDR3 is TGTGCCAGCAGTTCCAGGGGGCGAACCAAAAACATTCAGTACTTC.

The V and J genes are TRBV30 and TRBJ1-6; the match to TRBD1 covers 10 bases. J gave up 9 bases and V 3 bases, and 8 bases lay outside the gene matches. The CDR3 spans 15 residues. The germline V gene encodes CDR1 GTSNPN and CDR2 SVGIG (reference sequence). The CDR3 nucleotides are TGTGCCTGGAGGCGACCGGGACAGGGGATTTCACCCCTCCACTTT. Translation: CAWRRPGQGISPLHF.

This clone was seen once. The rearrangement joins TRBV7-9 to TRBJ2-7, with 10 bases lining up with TRBD2. Germline lookup yields CDR1 SEHNR and CDR2 FQNEAQ (reference sequence). The CDR3 runs 14 residues. V trimming: 5 bases; J trimming: 6 bases; junction bases outside the gene matches: 7. The CDR3 spells CASSPLAGVGEQYF. The CDR3 region has the DNA TGTGCCAGCAGCCCCCTAGCGGGAGTGGGCGAGCAGTACTTC. The full variable domain, its missing parts supplied by reference TRBV7-9 and TRBJ2-7, is DTGVSQNPRHKITKRGQNVTFRCDPISEHNRLYWYRQTLGQGPEFLTYFQNEAQLEKSRLLSDRFSAERPKGSFSTLEIQRTEQGDSAMYLCASSPLAGVGEQYFGPGTRLTVT.

With regard to this clone: This sample also contains other DNA sequences that code for the same CDR3. The J gene is TRBJ2-1, the V gene TRBV6-5; either TRBD1 or TRBD2 may supply D (5 bases each). The ends were cut back, 6 bases at V and 2 bases at J, with 14 bases in the middle. There are 15 residues in the CDR3. Germline CDR1 is MNHEY and CDR2 is SVGAGI. The CDR3 sequence is CASSPTGGPYNEQFF. The CDR3 DNA follows: TGTGCCAGCAGCCCTACTGGGGGTCCCTACAATGAGCAGTTCTTC.

The chain couples TRBV7-6 to TRBJ1-4, with 11 bases aligning to TRBD1. The germline V gene encodes CDR1 SGHVS and CDR2 FNYEAQ. Trimming cost V 8 bases and J 7 bases; bases outside gene matches: 3. This CDR3 has 13 residues. CDR3 coding DNA: TGTGCCAGCGGACAGGGGGCGCCTGAAAAACTGTTTTTT. Encoded protein: CASGQGAPEKLFF.

The V gene is TRBV11-2, the J gene TRBJ2-1; 11 bases match TRBD2. Trimming removed 4 bases from V and 5 bases from J; junction bases left unmatched: 7. Per germline, CDR1 SGHAT and CDR2 FQNNGV. This CDR3 region has 16 residues. DNA for the CDR3: TGTGCCAGCAGCTCTATACTAGCGGGAGCTCACAATGAGCAGTTCTTC. Protein product: CASSSILAGAHNEQFF.

This clone was found a few times. The same CDR3 can be traced to other DNA sequences in this sample. The rearrangement links TRBV7-9 to TRBJ1-1; D remains unclear. This CDR3 has 14 amino acids. The germline V and J ends were trimmed by 5 bases and 2 bases, with 12 bases remaining between them. From germline, CDR1 is SEHNR and CDR2 FQNEAQ (reference sequence). The CDR3 nucleotides read TGTGCCAGCAGCCCCACGACTGGTAACACTGAAGCTTTCTTT. This encodes CASSPTTGNTEAFF.

This chain connects TRBV7-2 to TRBJ2-7; 12 bases match TRBD2. CDR3 size: 15 residues. Germline trimming cut 5 bases from V and 1 base from J; bases unmatched to any gene: 3. Germline CDR1 and CDR2: SGHTA and FQGNSA. CDR3 in DNA: TGTGCCAGCAGCAAGACTAGCGGGGGATCCTACGAGCAGTACTTC. Amino acids: CASSKTSGGSYEQYF. The whole variable domain, filled in from reference TRBV7-2 and TRBJ2-7, reads GAGVSQSPSNKVTEKGKDVELRCDPISGHTALYWYRQSLGQGLEFLIYFQGNSAPDKSGLPSDRFSAERTGGSVSTLTIQRTQQEDSAVYLCASSKTSGGSYEQYFGPGTRLTVT.

The chain uses TRBV6-4 and TRBJ2-7; 8 nucleotides agree with TRBD2. This CDR3 contains 13 residues. Looked up from germline, CDR1 is MRHNA and CDR2 is SNTAGT. Trimming at V came to 4 bases and at J to 4 bases, leaving 3 bases not matched to a gene. The CDR3: CASSVLAGYEQYF. The CDR3 DNA reads TGTGCCAGCAGTGTATTAGCGGGGTACGAGCAGTACTTC.

The chain is built from TRBV11-1 and TRBJ1-2, with TRBD1 identical over 8 bases. CDR1 SGHAT and CDR2 FQDESV come from the germline V gene (reference sequence). This CDR3 spans 14 amino acids. The trim removed 5 bases at V and 7 bases at J, leaving 9 bases unmatched. The CDR3 coding sequence is TGTGCCAGCAGCCCACAGACAGGGGTCGGTGGCTACACCTTC. As protein: CASSPQTGVGGYTF.

The chain uses TRBV6-1 and TRBJ2-7; tentatively, D is TRBD1 (6 bases). Deletions cut 6 bases from V and 3 bases from J, with 18 bases between. Germline CDR1 reads MNHNS; CDR2 reads SASEGT. The CDR3 covers 15 residues. In DNA form, the CDR3 reads TGTGCCAGCAGCAAAGAACCGACAGGCTACTACGAGCAGTACTTC. Encoded protein: CASSKEPTGYYEQYF.

The chain couples TRBV28 to TRBJ2-1, with D maybe TRBD2 (5 bases). Trimming took off 5 bases at V and 4 bases at J, with 15 bases between the two ends. CDR3 size: 15 residues. Germline values: CDR1 MDHEN, CDR2 SYDVKM. CDR3 in DNA: TGTGCCAGCAGTCTATTTACCAGCGGATACAATGAGCAGTTCTTC. This codes for CASSLFTSGYNEQFF.

The J gene is TRBJ2-1, the V gene TRBV5-8, with D tentatively TRBD1 (5 bases). From germline, CDR1 is SGHTS and CDR2 YDEGEE. CDR3 length: 14 residues. V was pared by 3 bases and J by 8 bases, with 15 bases between. The CDR3 spells CASSWGQPQDEQFF. CDR3 DNA: TGTGCCAGCAGCTGGGGCCAGCCCCAGGATGAGCAGTTCTTC.

This clone appeared a single time. This chain connects TRBV4-1 to TRBJ2-5; the D gene is possibly TRBD1 (6 bases). Trimming pared 2 bases from V and 1 base from J, leaving 14 bases between. Germline loops: CDR1 MGHRA, CDR2 YSYEKL. The CDR3 sequence is 16 residues long. Written as DNA, the CDR3 is TGCGCCAGCAGCCAATCCGGGACAATGCCCCAAGAGACCCAGTACTTC. It yields the protein CASSQSGTMPQETQYF.

This clone has just one count. This chain joins TRBV20-1 and TRBJ2-1; D is uncertain. Deletions cut 1 base from V and 10 bases from J, with 5 bases between. Germline CDR1 is DFQATT and CDR2 is SNEGSKA (reference sequence). There are 10 residues in the CDR3. CDR3 DNA: TGCAGTGCTAGAGTACAGGAGCAGTTCTTC. Translating gives CSARVQEQFF.

The V gene is TRBV6-1, the J gene TRBJ2-5; D uncertain. V was cut by 4 bases and J by 5 bases, with 14 bases left in between. The CDR3 is 14 residues long. From germline, CDR1 is MNHNS and CDR2 SASEGT. The CDR3 reads CASSVFPPSETQYF. The CDR3 nucleotides read TGTGCCAGCAGTGTATTCCCCCCGTCGGAGACCCAGTACTTC.

The chain is built from TRBV28 and TRBJ2-7, with TRBD2 matching over 8 bases. V lost 4 bases and J lost 0; bases outside the gene matches: 5. The V gene's germline CDR1 is MDHEN and CDR2 SYDVKM. The CDR3 totals 15 residues. DNA of the CDR3: TGTGCCAGCAGTTCATTAGCGGGACGCTCCTACGAGCAGTACTTC. It specifies CASSSLAGRSYEQYF.

CDR3 sequence: CASSLGTSGSLSYNEQFF. CDR3 in DNA: TGTGCCAGCAGCTTAGGGACTAGCGGGAGCCTCTCCTACAATGAGCAGTTCTTC. The chain has TRBV7-2 and TRBJ2-1; TRBD2 matches 13 bases. In germline, CDR1 is SGHTA, CDR2 FQGNSA. The ends lost 1 base at V and 0 bases at J; junction bases unmatched: 3. The length of the CDR3 is 18 residues. Variable domain in full (rest from reference TRBV7-2 and TRBJ2-1): GAGVSQSPSNKVTEKGKDVELRCDPISGHTALYWYRQSLGQGLEFLIYFQGNSAPDKSGLPSDRFSAERTGGSVSTLTIQRTQQEDSAVYLCASSLGTSGSLSYNEQFFGPGTRLTVL.

V gene TRBV18 combines with J gene TRBJ2-7; 13 nucleotides align to TRBD2. J was trimmed by 2 bases and V by 3 bases; bases with no gene match: 16. Germline-derived CDR1 and CDR2 are KGHSH and LQKENI. This CDR3 is built from 20 residues. Here the CDR3 DNA reads TGTGCCAGCTCACCCGGGCTTCAGGGTGGACTAGCGGGAGTCCCCTACGAGCAGTACTTC. Translated: CASSPGLQGGLAGVPYEQYF.

The CDR3: CASGSAGGPYEQYF. CDR3 sequence (DNA): TGTGCCAGCGGATCGGCGGGAGGGCCCTACGAGCAGTACTTC. The rearrangement uses TRBV28 and TRBJ2-7; TRBD2 aligns across 9 bases. Trimming removed 8 bases from V and 2 bases from J; junction bases left unmatched: 7. CDR1 is MDHEN, CDR2 SYDVKM, per germline. The CDR3 spans 14 residues.

This clone was seen more than once but under ten times. V and J are TRBV30 and TRBJ2-1; D uncertain. Germline lookup yields CDR1 GTSNPN and CDR2 SVGIG (reference sequence). The germline V and J ends were trimmed by 0 bases and 9 bases, with 9 bases remaining between them. CDR3 length: 12 amino acids. In DNA, the CDR3 is TGTGCCTGGAGTGTAGGGCCGTCTGAGCAGTTCTTC. Encoded protein: CAWSVGPSEQFF.

The rearrangement joins TRBV30 to TRBJ2-1; TRBD2 matches at 11 bases. This CDR3 is built from 16 residues. Germline V CDR1 and CDR2: GTSNPN, SVGIG (reference sequence). V lost 0 bases to trimming and J lost 3 bases; unmatched junction nucleotides: 4. CDR3 residues: CAWSVLAGANYNEQFF. Here the CDR3 DNA reads TGTGCCTGGAGTGTACTAGCGGGAGCTAACTACAATGAGCAGTTCTTC.

This clone has only a few counts. The CDR3 reads CASSGRIANEQFF. CDR3 in DNA: TGTGCCAGCAGCGGTCGAATCGCCAATGAGCAGTTCTTC. V usage is TRBV11-3 and J usage is TRBJ2-1; D gene ambiguous. CDR1 and CDR2 (germline): SGHNT, YENEEA. The CDR3 totals 13 residues. The V end was cut by 5 bases, the J end by 6 bases, with 11 bases between.